The sequence of this T cell receptor beta chain was determined in a study of T cell responses to AZD1222 COVID-19 vaccine (dated by TCRdb to about 2021). Notes on the research overall: AZD1222 recipients with second doses at about 4 weeks or about 12 weeks were pooled, because spike-specific TCR depth and breadth did not differ between schedules. TCR sequencing was performed for roughly 250 trial participants, of whom roughly 200 were given two doses of AZD1222 and approximately 25 were given two doses of MenACWY control vaccine. Enrollment into the trials was organized by age into subgroups of 18-55, 56-69 and 70-plus years, and those subgroups contained about 160, 30 and 59 TCR-sequenced participants, respectively. The research as a whole found: Conclusions about previously exposed vaccinees are limited because only 6 or 7 AZD1222 recipients were SARS-CoV-2 seropositive at baseline. Spike-specific TCR breadth and depth rose significantly after two AZD1222 doses compared with day 0 and with MenACWY recipients. The whole spike protein was spanned by vaccine-associated CD4 TCRs, and dominant responses were seen in regions 160-218 and 743-854. In the small 56-69-year group, the increase in depth fell short of significance, most likely because of low power. Nearly half of unique spike-specific TCRs reportedly recognized epitopes outside regions mutated in the B.1.351 and B.1.1.7 variants. Participants were mostly white British, with more females than males. The authors suggested clonal diversity may have been underestimated. Because no day 14 peak-response samples were available, repertoires were characterized only after the peak T cell response.

The time point label on this specimen signifies: baseline before first vaccination. Vaccinee samples came from UK trials COV001 and COV002, including a single-blind randomized controlled phase 2/3 trial of AZD1222 (ChAdOx1 nCoV-19) in healthy adults. For TCRbeta chain sequencing, PBMC samples were collected from trial participants at day 0 and at day 28 after the second dose. The CDR3 regions of human TCRbeta chains were subjected to immunosequencing. The study's own analysis went as follows. TCRs in the repertoires were compared against a reference library of SARS-CoV-2-specific TCRs that had been generated with the MIRA antigen-specificity platform. Breadth was defined as the fraction of unique TCRs that were SARS-CoV-2-associated. Depth was defined as the fraction of total T cells that were SARS-CoV-2-associated. Each spike-specific TCR was assigned to its reactive spike region and to a CD4 or CD8 class using the MIRA data. Log10-transformed breadth and depth values were compared by one-way ANOVA with Sidak's multiple comparisons tests. TCRdb obtained this table from immuneACCESS and retained in-frame rearrangements with V and J assigned. These tables miss some clones; where compared with another copy, unresolved V genes account for less than half of the shortfall, and the remainder is unexplained. The D gene and trimming were derived from the DNA, and the V and J assignments and clone size from that table. The table for this sample lists 100,000 to 150,000 clones; about nine tenths of them were counted only once. The ten largest account for 0.8% to 1.1% of the sample.

V lost 6 bases and J lost 0 bases; the stretch between them is 11 bases long. From the germline V gene, CDR1 is MDHEN and CDR2 is SYDVKM. The CDR3, cysteine through phenylalanine, is 14 amino acids long. Only the CDR3 DNA stays, 42 bases, in frame from base 1. A remark on this clone: Which antigen it targets is not known. Base qualities are not provided; no much larger clone lies one nucleotide away.

The origin of this receptor is an adult in good health. The rearranged chain carries TRBV28 and TRBJ1-2; the D segment cannot be called with confidence. Sample: peripheral blood, taken on day 0 of AZD1222 vaccination. The bases read TGTGCCAGCAGCTACTCTACAGCTAACTATGGCTACACCTTC. Translation gives CASSYSTANYGYTF.